The 14 T cell receptor beta chains listed next were all sequenced from one sample in a study of blood T cell repertoires in COVID-19. TCRdb's copy holds only in-frame clones and misses some; the assay was immunoSEQ multiplex PCR. The repertoire includes 250,000 to 350,000 clones, roughly 86% of them detected once, and roughly 7.1% sits in the top ten. Material for sequencing was peripheral blood. Every receptor here comes from a woman in her fifties or sixties who had recovered from COVID-19.

V gene TRBV6-5 combines with J gene TRBJ2-7, with 7 nucleotides matching TRBD2. Germline loops: CDR1 MNHEY, CDR2 SVGAGI. The CDR3 is 12 residues long. The CDR3 loop is CASGGVSYEQYF. The DNA for the CDR3 is TGTGCGTCGGGGGGTGTGAGCTACGAGCAGTACTTC.

V gene TRBV4-3 combines with J gene TRBJ1-3; a weak D match, TRBD1 (6 bases). Trimming stripped 0 bases from V and 0 bases from J, with 6 bases between. Germline V CDR1 and CDR2: LGHNA, YSLEER. The length of the CDR3 is 15 residues. The CDR3 region has the DNA TGCGCCAGCAGCCAAGAGGGGGCCTCTGGAAACACCATATATTTT. It translates to CASSQEGASGNTIYF.

V usage is TRBV27 and J usage is TRBJ2-1; tentatively, D is TRBD1 (6 bases). The V end was cut by 2 bases, the J end by 3 bases, with 8 bases between. The CDR3 spans 14 residues. CDR1 and CDR2 (germline): MNHEY, SMNVEV (reference sequence). Here the CDR3 reads CASSLTGRYNEQFF. For the CDR3, the DNA is TGTGCCAGCAGTTTAACAGGGCGCTACAATGAGCAGTTCTTC.

This clone is a singleton in its sample. The J gene is TRBJ1-6, the V gene TRBV15; D call uncertain. The germline gives CDR1 LNHNV, CDR2 YYDKDF (reference sequence). The V and J ends lost 2 bases and 9 bases respectively, with 20 bases between them. The CDR3 contains 17 residues. CDR3 sequence: CATSRNNPRGEGSPLHF. As DNA, the CDR3 is TGTGCCACCAGCAGAAACAACCCACGGGGTGAAGGTTCACCCCTCCACTTT.

This chain connects TRBV10-3 to TRBJ1-1; D is uncertain. Between the trimmed V and J ends, which lost 6 bases and 1 base, there was a span of 9 bases. Per the germline V gene, CDR1 is ENHRY and CDR2 is SYGVKD. This CDR3 has 13 amino acids. The CDR3 DNA is TGTGCCATCAGCGGGGTGGGGAACACTGAAGCTTTCTTT. Amino acid sequence: CAISGVGNTEAFF.

The rearrangement uses TRBV11-2 and TRBJ2-1; D remains ambiguous. Germline loops: CDR1 SGHAT, CDR2 FQNNGV. Trimming removed 1 base from V and 5 bases from J, with 3 bases in between. CDR3 length equals 12 residues. The CDR3 here is CASSLADNEQFF. The DNA of the CDR3 is TGTGCCAGCAGCTTAGCCGACAATGAGCAGTTCTTC. The full variable domain, with the rest looked up from reference TRBV11-2 and TRBJ2-1, is EAGVAQSPRYKIIEKRQSVAFWCNPISGHATLYWYQQILGQGPKLLIQFQNNGVVDDSQLPKDRFSAERLKGVDSTLKIQPAKLEDSAVYLCASSLADNEQFFGPGTRLTVL.

This chain uses TRBV15 with TRBJ1-1, with D maybe TRBD1 (5 bases). The CDR3 has 15 amino acids. From germline, CDR1 is LNHNV and CDR2 YYDKDF (reference sequence). Trimming shortened V by 5 bases and J by 5 bases, and 18 bases separated the two germline ends. CDR3 in amino acids: CATSGSQPGGTEAFF. CDR3 nucleotides: TGTGCCACCAGCGGCTCTCAACCGGGGGGGACTGAAGCTTTCTTT.

V usage is TRBV18 and J usage is TRBJ2-5; 8 bases fit TRBD1. The V gene end was trimmed by 3 bases and the J gene end by 2 bases; junction bases not matched to a gene: 5. Germline V gives CDR1 KGHSH, CDR2 LQKENI. The CDR3 is 15 amino acids. The CDR3 protein is CASSPSDRVQETQYF. The CDR3 coding sequence is TGTGCCAGCTCACCCTCGGACAGGGTGCAAGAGACCCAGTACTTC.

The rearrangement uses TRBV29-1 and TRBJ1-1; D unresolved. The CDR3 length is 13 residues. The germline gives CDR1 SQVTM, CDR2 ANQGSEA. DNA for the CDR3: TGCAGTTTATTCGGTCCTCGATGGACTGAAGCTTTCTTT. Its translation is CSLFGPRWTEAFF. Filled out from reference TRBV29-1 and TRBJ1-1, the complete variable domain reads SAVISQKPSRDICQRGTSLTIQCQVDSQVTMMFWYRQQPGQSLTLIATANQGSEATYESGFVIDKFPISRPNLTFSTLTVSNMSPEDSSIYLCSLFGPRWTEAFFGQGTRLTVV.

The V gene is TRBV7-6, the J gene TRBJ2-1; weak D call: TRBD2 (6 bases). The germline CDR1 and CDR2 sequences are SGHVS and FNYEAQ. Trimming pared 7 bases from V and 2 bases from J, leaving 15 bases between. The CDR3 sequence is 15 residues long. The CDR3, as DNA: TGTGCCAGCACCCCTAGTAGCGGCCCCTACAATGAGCAGTTCTTC. Protein product: CASTPSSGPYNEQFF.

The chain uses TRBV6-5 and TRBJ2-3, with a weak D call TRBD2 (6 bases). Germline V gene data show CDR1 as MNHEY and CDR2 as SVGAGI. Trimming left V 2 bases short and J 1 base short, with 10 bases between. The CDR3 runs 15 residues. In DNA, the CDR3 is TGTGCCAGCAGTTACGGCGGGGTTCGCACAGATACGCAGTATTTT. Translating it yields CASSYGGVRTDTQYF.

CDR3 sequence: CAISDPRGGNEQYF. Here the CDR3 DNA reads TGTGCCATCAGTGACCCCCGGGGGGGGAACGAGCAGTACTTC. This sequence joins TRBV10-3 and TRBJ2-7; 8 positions match TRBD2. J was trimmed by 5 bases and V by 3 bases; bases with no gene match: 6. The CDR3 spans 14 residues. Germline loops: CDR1 ENHRY, CDR2 SYGVKD.

This clone was detected only a few times. This sequence joins TRBV9 and TRBJ2-3, with D possibly matching TRBD1 (5 bases). CDR1 and CDR2 from the germline V gene are SGDLS and YYNGEE. V gave up 6 bases and J gave up 5 bases, with 13 bases separating them. This CDR3 comprises 13 residues. The CDR3 is CASNIRVEDTQYF. The CDR3 DNA sequence: TGTGCCAGCAATATCAGGGTAGAAGATACGCAGTATTTT. The variable domain in full, completed from reference TRBV9 and TRBJ2-3, reads DSGVTQTPKHLITATGQRVTLRCSPRSGDLSVYWYQQSLDQGLQFLIQYYNGEERAKGNILERFSAQQFPDLHSELNLSSLELGDSALYFCASNIRVEDTQYFGPGTRLTVL.

The chain joins TRBV5-4 to TRBJ2-1, with 9 bases aligning to TRBD2. Germline assignment: CDR1 SGHNT and CDR2 YYREEE (reference sequence). This CDR3 region has 15 residues. V lost 7 bases, J lost 7 bases, and 12 bases stayed unmatched. The CDR3 reads CASGPSSGNNNEQFF. In DNA form, the CDR3 reads TGTGCCAGCGGACCGTCTAGCGGGAACAATAATGAGCAGTTCTTC.